These 11 T cell receptor beta chains originate from one sample sequenced in a study of T cell changes during pregnancy in multiple sclerosis (dated by TCRdb to between 2018 and 2020). Library prep was done by the immunoSEQ multiplex PCR assay. TCRdb mirrors the immuneACCESS table, restricted to in-frame sequences. Some clones are absent from its copies; in checked studies, under half trace to an unresolved V gene, and the reason for the others is unknown. In all, the sample holds 40,000 to 50,000 clones, and about 91% of those were seen once. 10% of the sample is held by the ten biggest clonotypes. Sequenced here: CD8+ T cells from peripheral blood mononuclear cells, sampled after pregnancy. These receptors came from a female donor with multiple sclerosis, enrolled in a pregnancy study.

The rearrangement links TRBV4-2 to TRBJ2-2; maybe TRBD1 (5 bases). There are 14 residues in the CDR3. The germline V and J ends were trimmed by 0 bases and 7 bases, with 9 bases remaining between them. Germline CDR1 is LGHNA and CDR2 is YNFKEQ. The CDR3 bases are TGTGCCAGCAGCCAAGAAGGGGTGGTCGGGGAGCTGTTTTTT. Translated, it gives CASSQEGVVGELFF.

The chain is built from TRBV9 and TRBJ2-1, with TRBD2 identical over 12 bases. The V segment lost 0 bases and the J segment 8 bases; nucleotides outside the gene matches: 9. The CDR3 is 17 residues long. Germline loops: CDR1 SGDLS, CDR2 YYNGEE. In DNA form, the CDR3 reads TGTGCCAGCAGCGTAGCAGGAGAGACTAGCGGGGGCTATGAGCAGTTCTTC. Translation: CASSVAGETSGGYEQFF.

The chain combines TRBV27 with TRBJ2-2, with TRBD2 matching over 8 bases. The ends lost 5 bases at V and 2 bases at J; junction bases unmatched: 4. This CDR3 is built from 15 residues. Germline CDR1 is MNHEY and CDR2 is SMNVEV (reference sequence). The CDR3 loop reads CASSLRGGNTGELFF. CDR3 DNA sequence: TGTGCCAGCAGTCTCCGGGGGGGCAACACCGGGGAGCTGTTTTTT.

V and J are TRBV15 and TRBJ2-1; 8 positions agree with TRBD1. CDR1 and CDR2 from the germline V gene are LNHNV and YYDKDF (reference sequence). The V and J ends lost 5 bases and 4 bases, in that order; junction bases with no gene match: 13. The CDR3 runs to 17 residues. In DNA, the CDR3 is TGTGCCACCAGCTCAGAGTATGCAGGGGGCGAATACAATGAGCAGTTCTTC. Residues: CATSSEYAGGEYNEQFF.

This chain joins TRBV7-3 and TRBJ2-5, with D perhaps matching TRBD2 (7 bases). The CDR3 contains 14 residues. Deletions cut 0 bases from V and 5 bases from J, with 10 bases between. CDR1 and CDR2 (germline): SGHTA, FQGTGA. The chain's CDR3 is CASSLTGGPETQYF. CDR3 DNA: TGTGCCAGCAGCTTAACGGGGGGGCCGGAGACCCAGTACTTC.

This clone has just one count. The rearrangement links TRBV7-8 to TRBJ2-7; 9 bases match TRBD1. Germline V lookup: CDR1 SGHVS, CDR2 FQNEAQ. The CDR3 is made up of 14 amino acids. Trimming at V came to 5 bases and at J to 5 bases, leaving 7 bases not matched to a gene. CDR3: CASSLGQGIHEQYF. DNA of the CDR3: TGTGCCAGCAGCCTGGGACAGGGTATCCACGAGCAGTACTTC.

The V call is TRBV4-2, the J call TRBJ2-1; TRBD2 matches 8 bases. The CDR3 loop spans 16 amino acids. V shed 0 bases, J shed 2 bases, and the junction held 3 bases outside the gene matches. CDR1 LGHNA and CDR2 YNFKEQ come from the germline V gene. In nucleotides, the CDR3 is TGTGCCAGCAGCCAAGATTCTAGCGGGCCCTACAATGAGCAGTTCTTC. Amino acid sequence: CASSQDSSGPYNEQFF.

CDR3 in DNA: TGTGCCAGCAGCTTAGGAACAGACTATGGCTACACCTTC. It encodes CASSLGTDYGYTF. V gene TRBV13 combines with J gene TRBJ1-2; D gene ambiguous. CDR1 is PRHDT and CDR2 is FYEKMQ in the germline V gene (reference sequence). Trimming cost V 0 bases and J 3 bases, with 5 bases left between them. The CDR3 contains 13 residues.

The CDR3 protein is CASSGAGGAYGYTF. The CDR3 DNA reads TGTGCCAGCAGCGGGGCAGGGGGCGCGTATGGCTACACCTTC. The chain employs TRBV9 and TRBJ1-2; TRBD1 matches at 8 bases. Germline values: CDR1 SGDLS, CDR2 YYNGEE. Trimming took 3 bases from V and 5 from J; bases not matched to a gene: 6. The CDR3 is 14 residues long.

The rearrangement uses TRBV18 and TRBJ1-2, with TRBD1 matching 9 bases. The CDR3 spans 20 residues. Germline assignment: CDR1 KGHSH and CDR2 LQKENI. V dropped 0 bases and J dropped 0; count of bases not matched to a gene: 14. CDR3 in DNA: TGTGCCAGCTCACCACCGGACAGGGGCTCGGGGCAAGCGGCTAACTATGGCTACACCTTC. It is translated as CASSPPDRGSGQAANYGYTF.

The chain employs TRBV5-6 and TRBJ2-7; 8 bases line up with TRBD2. Trimming at V came to 8 bases and at J to 3 bases, leaving 4 bases not matched to a gene. Germline V lookup: CDR1 SGHDT, CDR2 YYEEEE. This CDR3 comprises 12 residues. The CDR3 spells CASGGGNYEQYF. CDR3 sequence (DNA): TGTGCCAGTGGCGGGGGGAACTACGAGCAGTACTTC.